This TCR beta chain was sequenced during a study of blood T cell repertoires in COVID-19. Study context: The analysed material was cDNA or gDNA that came from T cells, B-cell-depleted T cells, or PBMCs.

In the original processing: Amplification of reference gene primers provided the estimated nucleated cell counts. The protocol was immunoSEQ multiplex PCR, while the TCRdb copy is restricted to in-frame clones and leaves out a portion. That table furnishes V, J and clone size, whereas the DNA furnished D and trimming. Seen here are 270,000 or so clones, 82% observed once, and the top ten hold 3.1%. Germline lookup yields CDR1 SEHNR and CDR2 FQNEAQ (reference sequence). The ends were cut back, 4 bases at V and 7 bases at J, with 7 bases in the middle. The CDR3 spans 11 residues. Sequenced sample: peripheral blood. The source of this sequence is a woman aged 18-35 years with acute or convalescent COVID-19. This rearrangement joins TRBV7-9 to TRBJ2-5; a possible D gene is TRBD2 (6 bases). Here the CDR3 reads CASSSGGTQYF. DNA of the CDR3: TGTGCCAGCAGCTCCGGGGGGACCCAGTACTTC.